This section outlines one TCR beta chain sequence together with its context. No antigen is known for it. No much larger clone exists at a distance of one base, and base qualities are not known. Taken from the germline V gene, the CDR1 and CDR2 loops are SGHRS and YFSETQ. The CDR3 numbers 16 residues from cysteine through phenylalanine. Left in the record is the CDR3 DNA by itself, 48 bases read in frame from the first base. V gives up 0 bases and J gives up 4 bases, and the segment between their germline ends measures 17 bases. The data were taken from a study of T cell responses to AZD1222 COVID-19 vaccine (dated by TCRdb to the early 2020s). Regarding the study in general: A total of 230 to 250 trial participants underwent TCR sequencing, of whom roughly 210 had received two doses of AZD1222 and some 25 had received two doses of the MenACWY control vaccine. Trial participants were enrolled by age into subgroups of 18-55, 56-69 and 70-plus years, and around 150, 29 and 61 TCR-sequenced participants, respectively, were included in these subgroups.

The CDR3 regions of human TCRbeta chains were analyzed by immunosequencing. The source study handled its data this way. Repertoire TCRs were checked for matches against a reference library of SARS-CoV-2-specific TCRs that had been generated using the MIRA antigen-specificity platform. Breadth was defined as the fraction of unique TCRs that were SARS-CoV-2-associated, and depth was defined as the fraction of total T cells that were SARS-CoV-2-associated. Using the MIRA data, each spike-specific TCR was assigned both to the spike region to which the TCR was reactive and to a CD4 or CD8 class. Log10-transformed breadth and depth values were compared by one-way ANOVA with Sidak's multiple comparisons tests. Here the immuneACCESS table is served through TCRdb, limited to in-frame sequences with V and J called. Missing clones are a known gap in these copies; in checked studies unresolved V genes cover under half, and the rest lacks a known reason. The DNA gave D and trimming, while V, J and clone size come from that table. The sample records about 54,000 clones, around 89% of which are singletons. The ten largest account for approximately 14% of the sample.

The time point label on this specimen signifies: about 28 days (+/-7) after the second vaccine dose. AZD1222 recipients given second doses at about 4 weeks or at about 12 weeks were pooled, since spike-specific TCR depth and breadth were not found to differ between the two schedules. Vaccinee samples were obtained from the UK trials COV001 and COV002, which included a single-blind randomized controlled phase 2/3 trial of AZD1222 (ChAdOx1 nCoV-19) in healthy adults. Trial participant PBMC samples were collected at day 0 and day 28 after the second dose for TCRbeta chain sequencing. Overall study outcomes, separate from this receptor: In the small 56-69-year group, the increase in depth fell short of significance, most likely because of low power. Because no day 14 peak-response samples were available, the repertoires could be characterized only after the peak T cell response. Participants were mostly white British and included more females than males, and it was suggested by the authors that clonal diversity may have been underestimated. Spike-specific TCR breadth and depth rose significantly after two AZD1222 doses compared with day 0 and with MenACWY recipients. The vaccine-associated CD4 TCRs covered the entire spike protein, and the dominant responses fell in regions 160-218 and 743-854. Only 5 to 7 AZD1222 recipients were SARS-CoV-2 seropositive at baseline, limiting conclusions about previously exposed vaccinees. Reportedly, almost half of the unique spike-specific TCRs recognized epitopes lying outside the regions that are mutated in the B.1.351 and B.1.1.7 variants.

In this chain, TRBV5-1 is recombined with TRBJ2-7, with the D gene tentatively TRBD1 or TRBD2, based on 5 matching bases in each. The sample consisted of peripheral blood, taken 28 days after the second AZD1222 dose. The receptor was derived from an adult who received the AZD1222 COVID-19 vaccine. The CDR3: CASSLAVASRQYEQYF. The bases are TGCGCCAGCAGCTTGGCCGTGGCTAGCAGACAGTACGAGCAGTACTTC. When the CDR3 is completed using the reference TRBV5-1 and TRBJ2-7 genes on either side, the full variable domain is KAGVTQTPRYLIKTRGQQVTLSCSPISGHRSVSWYQQTPGQGLQFLFEYFSETQRNKGNFPGRFSGRQFSNSRSEMNVSTLELGDSALYLCASSLAVASRQYEQYFGPGTRLTVT.